This T cell receptor (beta chain) was recorded in a study of blood T cell repertoires in COVID-19. Study at large: Material from acute and convalescent COVID-19 was sourced from the United States, Italy and Spain.

Generated by immunoSEQ multiplex PCR, the TCRdb table keeps only in-frame clones and is missing some. The data show over 90,000 clones, approximately 88% seen once. In its sample, this clone was seen once. V shed 6 bases, J shed 5 bases, and the junction held 8 bases outside the gene matches. This CDR3 spans 15 amino acids. CDR1 is MNHEY, CDR2 SMNVEV, per germline (reference sequence). What was sequenced was peripheral blood. This TCR was recovered from a human donor in a cohort sampled during active COVID-19. V usage is TRBV27 and J usage is TRBJ1-4; 8 bases are shared with TRBD1. In nucleotides, the CDR3 is TGTGCCAGCAGGCAATACAGGGGGTTAAATGAAAAACTGTTTTTT. Protein product: CASRQYRGLNEKLFF. Filled out from reference TRBV27 and TRBJ1-4, the complete variable domain reads EAQVTQNPRYLITVTGKKLTVTCSQNMNHEYMSWYRQDPGLGLRQIYYSMNVEVTDKGDVPEGYKVSRKEKRNFPLILESPSPNQTSLYFCASRQYRGLNEKLFFGSGTQLSVL.